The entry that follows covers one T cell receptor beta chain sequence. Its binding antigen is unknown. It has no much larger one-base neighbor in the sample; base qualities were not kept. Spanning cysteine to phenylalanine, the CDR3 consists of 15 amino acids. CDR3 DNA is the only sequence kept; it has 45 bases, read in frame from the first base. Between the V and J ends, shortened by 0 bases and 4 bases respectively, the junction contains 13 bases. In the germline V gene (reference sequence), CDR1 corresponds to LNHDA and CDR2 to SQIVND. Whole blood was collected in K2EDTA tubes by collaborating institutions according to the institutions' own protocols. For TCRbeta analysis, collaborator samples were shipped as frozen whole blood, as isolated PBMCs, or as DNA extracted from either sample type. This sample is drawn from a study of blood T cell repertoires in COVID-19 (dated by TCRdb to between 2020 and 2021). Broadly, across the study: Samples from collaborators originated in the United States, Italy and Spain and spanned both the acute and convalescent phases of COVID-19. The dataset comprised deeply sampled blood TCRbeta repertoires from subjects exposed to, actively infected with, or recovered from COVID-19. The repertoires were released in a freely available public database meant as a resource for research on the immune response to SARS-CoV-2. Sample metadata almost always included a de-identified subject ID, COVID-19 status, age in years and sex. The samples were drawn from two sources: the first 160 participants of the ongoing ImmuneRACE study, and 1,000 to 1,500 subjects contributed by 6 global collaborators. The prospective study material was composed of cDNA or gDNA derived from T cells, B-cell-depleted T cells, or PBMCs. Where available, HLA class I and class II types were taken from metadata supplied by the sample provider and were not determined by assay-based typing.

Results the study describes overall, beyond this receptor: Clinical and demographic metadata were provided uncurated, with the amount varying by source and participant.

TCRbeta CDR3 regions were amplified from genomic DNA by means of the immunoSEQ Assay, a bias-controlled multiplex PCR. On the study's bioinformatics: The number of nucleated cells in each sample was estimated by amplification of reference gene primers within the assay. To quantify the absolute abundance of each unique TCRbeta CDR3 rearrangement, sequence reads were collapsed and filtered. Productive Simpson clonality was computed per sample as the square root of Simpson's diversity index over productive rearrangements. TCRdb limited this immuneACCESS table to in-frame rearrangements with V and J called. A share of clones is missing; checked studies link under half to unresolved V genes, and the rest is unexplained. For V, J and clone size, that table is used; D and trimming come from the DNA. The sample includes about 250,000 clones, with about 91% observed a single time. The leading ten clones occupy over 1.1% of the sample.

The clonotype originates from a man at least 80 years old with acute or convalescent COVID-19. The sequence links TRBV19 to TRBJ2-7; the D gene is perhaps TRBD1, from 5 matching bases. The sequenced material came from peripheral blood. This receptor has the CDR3 CASSIEAGLTYEQYF. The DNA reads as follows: TGTGCCAGTAGTATAGAGGCAGGGCTGACGTACGAGCAGTACTTC.